The 5 T cell receptor beta chains below all came from one sample that was sequenced in a study of OX40 agonist ivuxolimab in advanced cancers. Library creation used the immunoSEQ multiplex PCR assay. The immuneACCESS repertoire file appears here via TCRdb, limited to in-frame rearrangements. These files lack a portion of the clones; in checked studies, under half of the deficit traces to unresolved V genes, and the cause of the others is not known. The sample table records some 49,000 clones; about 88% of these occur just once. In total, the top ten clones hold about 48% of the sample. The specimen was CD4+ or CD8+ T cells sorted from blood, collected in a trial of the OX40 agonist ivuxolimab. Receptors originate from an adult with an advanced solid tumor such as melanoma, head and neck, liver or kidney cancer.

The chain employs TRBV4-2 and TRBJ2-6, with 12 bases matching TRBD1. V lost 5 bases and J lost 2; bases outside the gene matches: 7. This CDR3 is built from 18 residues. Germline loops: CDR1 LGHNA, CDR2 YNFKEQ. CDR3 sequence (DNA): TGTGCCAGCAGCTCCGGGACAGGGGGCTTCACTGGGGCCAACGTCCTGACTTTC. Its protein is CASSSGTGGFTGANVLTF.

The rearrangement uses TRBV5-1 and TRBJ2-7; 11 bases align to TRBD2. The CDR3 has 17 amino acids. Germline V gene sequence: CDR1 SGHRS, CDR2 YFSETQ. V gave up 0 bases and J gave up 6 bases; unmatched junction bases: 11. The CDR3 DNA is TGCGCCAGCAGCTTGGCGGGAGGGACTAGCGGCGTAGGCGAGCAGTACTTC. Translation gives CASSLAGGTSGVGEQYF.

CDR3 in DNA: TGTGCCAGCACCCCCCGGCCGGGGTATGGCTACACCTTC. This gives the protein CASTPRPGYGYTF. The V call is TRBV5-4, the J call TRBJ1-2; no definite D call. V shed 6 bases and J shed 5 bases, with 14 bases lying between them. Germline loops: CDR1 SGHNT, CDR2 YYREEE (reference sequence). The CDR3 sequence is 13 residues long.

The rearrangement uses TRBV21-1 and TRBJ1-4. TRBV21-1 is tagged as a pseudogene. The CDR3 sequence is 16 residues long. The CDR3, as DNA: TGTGCCAGCAGCCACAACGGGGTATTTGGAAATGAAAAACTGTTTTTT. As protein: CASSHNGVFGNEKLFF.

The chain is built from TRBV5-1 and TRBJ2-3; 8 bases are shared with TRBD2. This CDR3 spans 14 amino acids. The V segment lost 4 bases and the J segment 3 bases; nucleotides outside the gene matches: 4. The germline V gene has CDR1 SGHRS and CDR2 YFSETQ. This chain's CDR3 is CASSAGGWTDTQYF. The CDR3 coding sequence is TGCGCCAGCAGCGCGGGGGGCTGGACAGATACGCAGTATTTT.